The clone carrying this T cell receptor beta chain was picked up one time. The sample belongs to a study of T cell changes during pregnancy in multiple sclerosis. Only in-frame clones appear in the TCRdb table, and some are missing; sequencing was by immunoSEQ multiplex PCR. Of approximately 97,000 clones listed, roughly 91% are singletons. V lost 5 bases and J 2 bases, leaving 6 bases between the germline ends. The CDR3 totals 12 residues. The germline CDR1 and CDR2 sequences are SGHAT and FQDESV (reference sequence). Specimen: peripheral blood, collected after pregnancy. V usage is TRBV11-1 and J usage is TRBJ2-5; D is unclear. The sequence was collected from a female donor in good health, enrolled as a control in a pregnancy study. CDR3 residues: CASSRDQETQYF. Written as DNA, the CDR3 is TGTGCCAGCAGCCGAGATCAAGAGACCCAGTACTTC. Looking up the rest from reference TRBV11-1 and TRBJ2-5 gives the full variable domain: EAEVAQSPRYKITEKSQAVAFWCDPISGHATLYWYRQILGQGPELLVQFQDESVVDDSQLPKDRFSAERLKGVDSTLKIQPAELGDSAMYLCASSRDQETQYFGPGTRLLVL.